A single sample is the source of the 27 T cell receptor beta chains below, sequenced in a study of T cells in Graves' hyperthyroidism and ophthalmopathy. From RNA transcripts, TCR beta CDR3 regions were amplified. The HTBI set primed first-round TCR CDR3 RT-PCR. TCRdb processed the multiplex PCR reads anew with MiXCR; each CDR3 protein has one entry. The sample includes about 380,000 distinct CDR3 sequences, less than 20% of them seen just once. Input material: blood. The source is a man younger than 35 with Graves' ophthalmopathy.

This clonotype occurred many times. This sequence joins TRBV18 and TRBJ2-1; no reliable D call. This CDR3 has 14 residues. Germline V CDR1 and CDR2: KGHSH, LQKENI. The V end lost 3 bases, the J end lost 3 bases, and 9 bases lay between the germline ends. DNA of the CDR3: TGTGCCAGCTCACCCCGAAGGGACTACAATGAGCAGTTCTTC. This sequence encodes CASSPRRDYNEQFF.

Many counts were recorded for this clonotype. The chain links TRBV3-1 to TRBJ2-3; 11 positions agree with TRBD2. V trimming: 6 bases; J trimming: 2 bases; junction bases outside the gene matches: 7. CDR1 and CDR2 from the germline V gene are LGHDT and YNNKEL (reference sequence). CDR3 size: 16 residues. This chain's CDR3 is CASSLLAGGLTDTQYF. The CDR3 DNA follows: TGTGCCAGCAGTCTTCTAGCGGGGGGACTCACAGATACGCAGTATTTT.

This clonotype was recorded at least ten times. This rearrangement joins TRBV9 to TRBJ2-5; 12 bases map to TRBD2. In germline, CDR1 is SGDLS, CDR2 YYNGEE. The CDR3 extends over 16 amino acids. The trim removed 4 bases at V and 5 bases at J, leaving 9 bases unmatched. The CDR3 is CASSFLAGGPGETQYF. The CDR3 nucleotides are TGTGCCAGCAGCTTCCTAGCGGGGGGGCCAGGGGAGACCCAGTACTTC.

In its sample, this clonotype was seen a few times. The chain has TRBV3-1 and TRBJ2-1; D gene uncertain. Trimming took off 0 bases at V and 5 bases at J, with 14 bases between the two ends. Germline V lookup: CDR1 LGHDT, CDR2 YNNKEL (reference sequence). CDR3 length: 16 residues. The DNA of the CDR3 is TGTGCCAGCAGCCAAGAATTGGTAATGGTCAACAATGAGCAGTTCTTC. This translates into CASSQELVMVNNEQFF.

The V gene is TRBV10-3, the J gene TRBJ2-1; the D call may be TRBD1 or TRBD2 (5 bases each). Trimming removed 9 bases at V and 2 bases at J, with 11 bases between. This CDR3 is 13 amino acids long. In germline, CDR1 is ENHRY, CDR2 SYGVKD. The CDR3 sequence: CAMSGTAYNEQFF. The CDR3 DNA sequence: TGTGCCATGTCCGGGACGGCCTACAATGAGCAGTTCTTC.

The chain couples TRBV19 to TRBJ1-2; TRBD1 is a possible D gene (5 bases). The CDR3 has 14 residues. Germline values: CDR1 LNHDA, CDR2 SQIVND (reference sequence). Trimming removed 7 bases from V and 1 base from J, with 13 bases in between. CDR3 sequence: CASTPGPSNYGYTF. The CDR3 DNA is TGTGCCAGTACCCCGGGACCGAGTAACTATGGCTACACCTTC.

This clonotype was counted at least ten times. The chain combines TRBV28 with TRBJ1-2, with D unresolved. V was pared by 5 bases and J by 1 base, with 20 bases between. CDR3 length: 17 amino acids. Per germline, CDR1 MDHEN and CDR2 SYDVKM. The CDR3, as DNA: TGTGCCAGCAGTCTGGCGACCTTTGGGATTCTTAACTATGGCTACACCTTC. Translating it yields CASSLATFGILNYGYTF.

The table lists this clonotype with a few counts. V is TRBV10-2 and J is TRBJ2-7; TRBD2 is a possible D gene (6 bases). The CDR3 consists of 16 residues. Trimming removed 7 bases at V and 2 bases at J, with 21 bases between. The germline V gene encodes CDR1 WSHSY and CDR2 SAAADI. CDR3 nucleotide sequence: TGCGCCAGCACCTATTCTCCGGGGGACCTTGCCTACGAGCAGTACTTC. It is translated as CASTYSPGDLAYEQYF.

Here the CDR3 DNA reads TGTGCCTGGACCTCCCCAGGAAGTAGGGAAAAACTGTTTTTT. This encodes CAWTSPGSREKLFF. The chain joins TRBV30 to TRBJ1-4; D gene unclear. The V end was cut by 4 bases, the J end by 8 bases, with 17 bases between. The CDR3 length is 14 residues. Germline CDR1 GTSNPN, CDR2 SVGIG (reference sequence).

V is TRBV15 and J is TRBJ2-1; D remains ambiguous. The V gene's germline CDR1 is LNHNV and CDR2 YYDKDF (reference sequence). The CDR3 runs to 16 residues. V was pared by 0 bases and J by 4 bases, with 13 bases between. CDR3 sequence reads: CATSREVWAPYNEQFF. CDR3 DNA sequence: TGTGCCACCAGCAGAGAGGTTTGGGCCCCATACAATGAGCAGTTCTTC.

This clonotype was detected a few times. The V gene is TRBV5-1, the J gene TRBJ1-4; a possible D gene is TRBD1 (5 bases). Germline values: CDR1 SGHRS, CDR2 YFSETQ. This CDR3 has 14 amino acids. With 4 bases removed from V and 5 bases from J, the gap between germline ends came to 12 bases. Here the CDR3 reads CASSNRGPNEKLFF. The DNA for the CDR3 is TGCGCCAGCAGCAACCGGGGACCCAATGAAAAACTGTTTTTT.

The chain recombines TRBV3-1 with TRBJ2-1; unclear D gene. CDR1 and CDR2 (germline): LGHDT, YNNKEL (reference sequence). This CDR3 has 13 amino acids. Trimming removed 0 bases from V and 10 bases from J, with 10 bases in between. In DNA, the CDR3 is TGTGCCAGCAGCCAAGATGGGGTGGGGGAGCAGTTCTTC. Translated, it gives CASSQDGVGEQFF.

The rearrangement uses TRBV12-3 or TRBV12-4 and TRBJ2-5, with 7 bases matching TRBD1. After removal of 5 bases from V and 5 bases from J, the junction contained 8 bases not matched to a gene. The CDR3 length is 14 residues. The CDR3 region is CASSPDRAMETQYF. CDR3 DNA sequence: TGTGCCAGCAGTCCCGACAGGGCCATGGAGACCCAGTACTTC.

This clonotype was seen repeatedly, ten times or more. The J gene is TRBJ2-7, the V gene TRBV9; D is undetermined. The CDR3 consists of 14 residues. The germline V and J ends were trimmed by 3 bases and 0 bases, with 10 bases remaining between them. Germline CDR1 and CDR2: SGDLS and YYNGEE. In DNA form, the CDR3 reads TGTGCCAGCAGCGGCACCAGCTCCTCCTACGAGCAGTACTTC. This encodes CASSGTSSSYEQYF.

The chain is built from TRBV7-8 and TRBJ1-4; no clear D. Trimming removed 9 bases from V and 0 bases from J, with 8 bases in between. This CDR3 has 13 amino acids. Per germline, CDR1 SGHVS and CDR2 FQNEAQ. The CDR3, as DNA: TGTGCCAGTCAGAGTGCAACTAATGAAAAACTGTTTTTT. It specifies CASQSATNEKLFF. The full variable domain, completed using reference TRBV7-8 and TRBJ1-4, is GAGVSQSPRYKVAKRGQDVALRCDPISGHVSLFWYQQALGQGPEFLTYFQNEAQLDKSGLPSDRFFAERPEGSVSTLKIQRTQQEDSAVYLCASQSATNEKLFFGSGTQLSVL.

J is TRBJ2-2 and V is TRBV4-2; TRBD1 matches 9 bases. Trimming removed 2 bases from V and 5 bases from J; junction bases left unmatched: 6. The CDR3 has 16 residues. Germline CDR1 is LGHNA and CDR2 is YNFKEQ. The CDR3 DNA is TGTGCCAGCAGCCAATTAGGGACAGGGAGTACCGGGGAGCTGTTTTTT. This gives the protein CASSQLGTGSTGELFF.

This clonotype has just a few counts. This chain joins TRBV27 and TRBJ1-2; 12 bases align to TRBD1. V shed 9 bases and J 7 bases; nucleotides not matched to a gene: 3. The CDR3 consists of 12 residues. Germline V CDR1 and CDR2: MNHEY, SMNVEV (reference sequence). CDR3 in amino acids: CASGTGGSGYTF. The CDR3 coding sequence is TGTGCCAGTGGGACAGGGGGCTCTGGCTACACCTTC.

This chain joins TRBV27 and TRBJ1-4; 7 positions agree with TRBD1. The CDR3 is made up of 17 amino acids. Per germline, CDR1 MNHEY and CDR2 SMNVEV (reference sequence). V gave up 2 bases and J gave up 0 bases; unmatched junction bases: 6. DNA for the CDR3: TGTGCCAGCAGTTTAGCGACAGGGCAAACAACTAATGAAAAACTGTTTTTT. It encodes CASSLATGQTTNEKLFF. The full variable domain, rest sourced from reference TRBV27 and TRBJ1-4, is EAQVTQNPRYLITVTGKKLTVTCSQNMNHEYMSWYRQDPGLGLRQIYYSMNVEVTDKGDVPEGYKVSRKEKRNFPLILESPSPNQTSLYFCASSLATGQTTNEKLFFGSGTQLSVL.

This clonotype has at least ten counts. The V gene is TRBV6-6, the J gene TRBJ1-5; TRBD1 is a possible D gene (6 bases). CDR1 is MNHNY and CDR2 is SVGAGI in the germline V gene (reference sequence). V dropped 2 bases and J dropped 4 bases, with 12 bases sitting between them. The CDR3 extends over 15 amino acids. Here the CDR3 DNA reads TGTGCCAGCAGTTACCCAGGGGTTAATAATCAGCCCCAGCATTTT. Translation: CASSYPGVNNQPQHF.

The CDR3 DNA follows: TGCGCCAGCAGCCCGCAGGGACTAGCCCCCTACAATGAGCAGTTCTTC. This gives the protein CASSPQGLAPYNEQFF. The chain is built from TRBV5-1 and TRBJ2-1; 9 bases line up with TRBD2. J gave up 2 bases and V 4 bases, and 7 bases lay outside the gene matches. The length of the CDR3 is 16 residues. Per germline, CDR1 SGHRS and CDR2 YFSETQ.

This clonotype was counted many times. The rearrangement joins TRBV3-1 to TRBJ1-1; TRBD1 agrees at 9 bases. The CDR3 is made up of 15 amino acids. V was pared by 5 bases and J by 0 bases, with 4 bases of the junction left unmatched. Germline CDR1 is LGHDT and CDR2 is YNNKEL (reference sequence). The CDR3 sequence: CASSDRQGVNTEAFF. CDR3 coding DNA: TGTGCCAGCAGCGACCGACAGGGGGTGAACACTGAAGCTTTCTTT.

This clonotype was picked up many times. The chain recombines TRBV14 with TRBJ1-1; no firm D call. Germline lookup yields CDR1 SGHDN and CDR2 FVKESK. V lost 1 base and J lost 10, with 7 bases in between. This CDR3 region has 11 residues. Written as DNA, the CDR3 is TGTGCCAGCAGCCAAGGTCTGGGAGCTTTCTTT. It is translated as CASSQGLGAFF.

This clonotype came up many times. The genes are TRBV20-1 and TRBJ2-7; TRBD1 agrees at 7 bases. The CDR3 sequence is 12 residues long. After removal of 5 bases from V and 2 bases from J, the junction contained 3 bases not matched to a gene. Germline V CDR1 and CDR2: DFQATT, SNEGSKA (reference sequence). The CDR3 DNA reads TGCAGTGCTTCCGACAGGGCCTACGAGCAGTACTTC. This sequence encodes CSASDRAYEQYF.

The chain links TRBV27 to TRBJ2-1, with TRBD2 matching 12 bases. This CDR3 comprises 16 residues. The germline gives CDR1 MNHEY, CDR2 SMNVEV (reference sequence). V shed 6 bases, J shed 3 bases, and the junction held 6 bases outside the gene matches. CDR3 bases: TGTGCCAGCAGAAACCTAGCGGGGGGGTTCTACAATGAGCAGTTCTTC. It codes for CASRNLAGGFYNEQFF.

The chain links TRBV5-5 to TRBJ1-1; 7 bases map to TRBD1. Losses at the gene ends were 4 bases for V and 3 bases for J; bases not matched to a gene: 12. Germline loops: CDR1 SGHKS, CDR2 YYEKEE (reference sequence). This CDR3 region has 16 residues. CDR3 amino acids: CASSKGLTGVDTEAFF. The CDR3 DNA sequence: TGTGCCAGCAGCAAAGGACTCACAGGGGTCGACACTGAAGCTTTCTTT.

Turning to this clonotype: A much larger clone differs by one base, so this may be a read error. DNA for the CDR3: TGCGTCAGCAGCGAAGGGGGCAGATACGAGCAGTACTTC. It yields the protein CVSSEGGRYEQYF. The chain links TRBV5-1 to TRBJ2-7; 7 bases align to TRBD1. CDR3 length equals 13 residues. From germline, CDR1 is SGHRS and CDR2 YFSETQ. The variable domain in full, completed from reference TRBV5-1 and TRBJ2-7, reads KAGVTQTPRYLIKTRGQQVTLSCSPISGHRSVSWYQQTPGQGLQFLFEYFSETQRNKGNFPGRFSGRQFSNSRSEMNVSTLELGDSALYLCVSSEGGRYEQYFGPGTRLTVT.

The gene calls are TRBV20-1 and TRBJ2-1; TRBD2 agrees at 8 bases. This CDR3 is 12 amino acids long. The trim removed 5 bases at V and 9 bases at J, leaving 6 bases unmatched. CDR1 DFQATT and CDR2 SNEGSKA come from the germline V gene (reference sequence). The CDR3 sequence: CSARGGRGEQFF. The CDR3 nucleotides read TGCAGTGCTCGCGGGGGGCGGGGTGAGCAGTTCTTC.